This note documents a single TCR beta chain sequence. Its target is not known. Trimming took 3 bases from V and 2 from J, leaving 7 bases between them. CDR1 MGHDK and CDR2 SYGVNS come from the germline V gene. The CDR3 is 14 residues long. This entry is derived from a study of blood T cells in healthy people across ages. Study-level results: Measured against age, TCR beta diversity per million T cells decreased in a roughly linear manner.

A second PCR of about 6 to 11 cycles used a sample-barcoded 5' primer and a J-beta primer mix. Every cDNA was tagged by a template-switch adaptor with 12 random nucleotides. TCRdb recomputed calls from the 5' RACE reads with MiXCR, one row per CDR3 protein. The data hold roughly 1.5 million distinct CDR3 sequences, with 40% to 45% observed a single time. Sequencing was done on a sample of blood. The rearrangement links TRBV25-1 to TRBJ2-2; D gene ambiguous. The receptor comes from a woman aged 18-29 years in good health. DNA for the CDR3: TGTGCCAGCAGTGACCTCAGAAACACCGGGGAGCTGTTTTTT. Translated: CASSDLRNTGELFF.